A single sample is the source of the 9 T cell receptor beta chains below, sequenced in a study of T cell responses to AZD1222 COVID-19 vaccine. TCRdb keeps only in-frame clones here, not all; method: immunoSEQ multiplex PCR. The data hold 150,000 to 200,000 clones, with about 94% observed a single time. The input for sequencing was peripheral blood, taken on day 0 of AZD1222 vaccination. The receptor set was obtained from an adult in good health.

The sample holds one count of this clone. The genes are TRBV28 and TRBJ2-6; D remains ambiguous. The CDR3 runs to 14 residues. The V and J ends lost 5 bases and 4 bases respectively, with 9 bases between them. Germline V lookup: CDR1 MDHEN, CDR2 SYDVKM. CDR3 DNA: TGTGCCAGCAGTGCGATGGTGGGGGCCAACGTCCTGACTTTC. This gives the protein CASSAMVGANVLTF.

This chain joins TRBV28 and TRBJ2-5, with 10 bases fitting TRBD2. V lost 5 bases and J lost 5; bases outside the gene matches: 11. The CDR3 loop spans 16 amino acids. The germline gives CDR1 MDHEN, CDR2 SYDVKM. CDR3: CASSQGVAGGGETQYF. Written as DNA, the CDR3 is TGTGCCAGCAGTCAGGGGGTAGCGGGAGGAGGGGAGACCCAGTACTTC.

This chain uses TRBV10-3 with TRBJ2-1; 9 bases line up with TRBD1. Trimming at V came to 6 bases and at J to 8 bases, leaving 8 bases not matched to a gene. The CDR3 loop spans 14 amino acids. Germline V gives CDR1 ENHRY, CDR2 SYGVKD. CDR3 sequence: CAIREGQGNDEQFF. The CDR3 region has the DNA TGTGCCATCAGGGAGGGACAGGGTAACGATGAGCAGTTCTTC.

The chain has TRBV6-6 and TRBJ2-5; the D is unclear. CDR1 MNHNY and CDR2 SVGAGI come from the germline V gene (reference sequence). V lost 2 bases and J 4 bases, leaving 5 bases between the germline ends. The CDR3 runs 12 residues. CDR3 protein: CASSYPAETQYF. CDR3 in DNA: TGTGCCAGCAGTTACCCAGCAGAGACCCAGTACTTC.

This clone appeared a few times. The CDR3 here is CASSQDRAPAHEQYF. The DNA for the CDR3 is TGTGCCAGCAGCCAAGATCGGGCACCCGCCCACGAGCAGTACTTC. The rearrangement uses TRBV4-2 and TRBJ2-7; D call uncertain. The CDR3 consists of 15 residues. Germline CDR1 reads LGHNA; CDR2 reads YNFKEQ. Trimming took 0 bases from V and 5 from J, leaving 14 bases between them.

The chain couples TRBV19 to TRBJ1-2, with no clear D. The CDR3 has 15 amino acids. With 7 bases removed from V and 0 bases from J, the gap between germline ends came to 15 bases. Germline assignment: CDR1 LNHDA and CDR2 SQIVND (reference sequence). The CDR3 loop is CASTNLRPSNYGYTF. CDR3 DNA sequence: TGTGCCAGTACCAACCTGAGGCCCTCTAACTATGGCTACACCTTC.

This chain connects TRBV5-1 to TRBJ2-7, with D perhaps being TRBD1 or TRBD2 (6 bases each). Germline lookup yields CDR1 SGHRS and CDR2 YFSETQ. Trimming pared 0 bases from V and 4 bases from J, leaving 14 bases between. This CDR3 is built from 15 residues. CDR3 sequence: CASSLGQAGGYEQYF. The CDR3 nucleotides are TGCGCCAGCAGCTTGGGACAGGCCGGAGGGTACGAGCAGTACTTC. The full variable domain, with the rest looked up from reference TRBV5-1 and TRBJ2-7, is KAGVTQTPRYLIKTRGQQVTLSCSPISGHRSVSWYQQTPGQGLQFLFEYFSETQRNKGNFPGRFSGRQFSNSRSEMNVSTLELGDSALYLCASSLGQAGGYEQYFGPGTRLTVT.

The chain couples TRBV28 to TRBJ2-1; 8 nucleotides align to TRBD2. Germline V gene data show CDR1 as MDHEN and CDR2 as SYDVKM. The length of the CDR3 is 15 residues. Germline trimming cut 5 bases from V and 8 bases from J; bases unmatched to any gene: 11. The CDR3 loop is CASSAAGTRGYEQFF. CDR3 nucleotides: TGTGCCAGCAGTGCCGCCGGGACTAGGGGCTATGAGCAGTTCTTC.

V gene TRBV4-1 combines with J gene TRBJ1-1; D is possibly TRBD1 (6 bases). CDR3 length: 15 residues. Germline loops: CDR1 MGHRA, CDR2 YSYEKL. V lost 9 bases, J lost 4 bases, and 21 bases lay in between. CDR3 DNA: TGCGCCAGTTTGGATCGTACAGGGCCGATCACTGAAGCTTTCTTT. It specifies CASLDRTGPITEAFF.